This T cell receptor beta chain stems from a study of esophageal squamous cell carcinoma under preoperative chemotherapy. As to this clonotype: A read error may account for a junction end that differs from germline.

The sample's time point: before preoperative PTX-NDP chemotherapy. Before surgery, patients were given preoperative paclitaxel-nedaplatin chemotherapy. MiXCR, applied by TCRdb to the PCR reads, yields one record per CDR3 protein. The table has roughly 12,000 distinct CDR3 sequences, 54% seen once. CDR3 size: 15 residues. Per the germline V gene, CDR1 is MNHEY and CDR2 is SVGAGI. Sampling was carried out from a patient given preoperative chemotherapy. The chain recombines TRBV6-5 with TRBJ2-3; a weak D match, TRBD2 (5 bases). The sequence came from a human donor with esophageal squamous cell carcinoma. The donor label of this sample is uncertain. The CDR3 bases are TGTGCCAGGAGTTTTCATAGCGTGAGCAGAGATACGCAGTATTTT. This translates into CARSFHSVSRDTQYF.